The 17 T cell receptor beta chains in this list originate from one sample, sequenced in a study of radiation and T cells in renal cell carcinoma. Assay used: immunoSEQ multiplex PCR; TCRdb lists only in-frame clones, some missing. The sample lists about 59,000 clones; 65% to 85% were seen once. Time point of the sample: baseline pretreatment blood. Treatment specified: 15 Gy SBRT to primary tumor, nephrectomy 4 weeks later. The specimen was blood, collected from a patient whose treatment included radiotherapy and nephrectomy. All receptors come from a man between 60 and 70 years old with renal cell carcinoma.

This CDR3 reads CASSLLGQEDEQFF. CDR3 DNA sequence: TGTGCCAGCAGCCTCCTGGGACAGGAGGATGAGCAGTTCTTC. V gene TRBV5-4 combines with J gene TRBJ2-1; 8 bases agree with TRBD1. J was trimmed by 8 bases and V by 4 bases; bases with no gene match: 8. Germline V gene lookup returns CDR1 SGHNT and CDR2 YYREEE (reference sequence). This CDR3 comprises 14 residues. Using reference TRBV5-4 and TRBJ2-1 for the parts outside the CDR3, the full variable domain is ETGVTQSPTHLIKTRGQQVTLRCSSQSGHNTVSWYQQALGQGPQFIFQYYREEENGRGNFPPRFSGLQFPNYSSELNVNALELDDSALYLCASSLLGQEDEQFFGPGTRLTVL.

This rearrangement joins TRBV7-3 to TRBJ2-1; tentatively, D is TRBD2 (5 bases). Germline lookup yields CDR1 SGHTA and CDR2 FQGTGA. This CDR3 is 17 amino acids long. The ends were cut back, 3 bases at V and 3 bases at J, with 18 bases in the middle. CDR3 DNA: TGTGCCAGCAGCTTCCACCCTCCGGGCGGACTCTACAATGAGCAGTTCTTC. Translation: CASSFHPPGGLYNEQFF. Looking up the rest from reference TRBV7-3 and TRBJ2-1 gives the full variable domain: GAGVSQTPSNKVTEKGKYVELRCDPISGHTALYWYRQSLGQGPEFLIYFQGTGAADDSGLPNDRFFAVRPEGSVSTLKIQRTERGDSAVYLCASSFHPPGGLYNEQFFGPGTRLTVL.

This clone was observed once. The chain recombines TRBV6-1 with TRBJ2-3; perhaps TRBD2 as D (6 bases). Germline V gene data show CDR1 as MNHNS and CDR2 as SASEGT. The V end was cut by 3 bases, the J end by 1 base, with 17 bases between. The length of the CDR3 is 17 residues. CDR3 sequence (DNA): TGTGCCAGCAGTGACGCGGGACTTCAAGGAGGCACAGATACGCAGTATTTT. Translated: CASSDAGLQGGTDTQYF.

Many counts were recorded for this clone. The rearrangement joins TRBV21-1 to TRBJ1-1; no DNA check was done on the table's D call, TRBD1. TRBV21-1 is deemed a pseudogene. The CDR3 consists of 17 residues. Written as DNA, the CDR3 is TGTGCCAGCAGCAAAGAAGGGTCGGACAGGGCAAACACTGAAGCTTTCTTT. It is translated as CASSKEGSDRANTEAFF.

The chain joins TRBV5-1 to TRBJ2-5, with D unclear. The CDR3 has 14 amino acids. V was clipped by 3 bases and J by 2 bases, with 11 bases between them. Per the germline V gene, CDR1 is SGHRS and CDR2 is YFSETQ. CDR3 in amino acids: CASSSSQIQETQYF. The DNA for the CDR3 is TGCGCCAGCAGCTCGTCACAGATACAAGAGACCCAGTACTTC.

The chain has TRBV7-3 and TRBJ1-5; a weak D match, TRBD1 (5 bases). Germline CDR1 is SGHTA and CDR2 is FQGTGA. V gave up 3 bases and J gave up 6 bases, with 15 bases separating them. This CDR3 is 15 amino acids long. This CDR3 is CASSLSRVASQPQHF. The CDR3 nucleotides are TGTGCCAGCAGCTTGTCCAGGGTGGCCAGTCAGCCCCAGCATTTT. Using reference TRBV7-3 and TRBJ1-5 for the parts outside the CDR3, the full variable domain is GAGVSQTPSNKVTEKGKYVELRCDPISGHTALYWYRQSLGQGPEFLIYFQGTGAADDSGLPNDRFFAVRPEGSVSTLKIQRTERGDSAVYLCASSLSRVASQPQHFGDGTRLSIL.

The rearrangement links TRBV18 to TRBJ2-3, with D tentatively TRBD1 or TRBD2 (6 bases each). V dropped 3 bases and J dropped 3 bases, with 19 bases sitting between them. The CDR3 has 17 amino acids. The germline gives CDR1 KGHSH, CDR2 LQKENI. Here the CDR3 reads CASSPFIPTGTTDTQYF. CDR3 coding DNA: TGTGCCAGCTCACCGTTCATCCCCACAGGGACTACAGATACGCAGTATTTT.

This clone has just one count. The rearrangement joins TRBV9 to TRBJ2-1, with 11 bases lining up with TRBD2. Losses at the gene ends were 0 bases for V and 5 bases for J; bases not matched to a gene: 7. This CDR3 region has 17 residues. Germline lookup yields CDR1 SGDLS and CDR2 YYNGEE. CDR3 residues: CASSVAASGGLDNEQFF. CDR3 nucleotide sequence: TGTGCCAGCAGCGTAGCCGCTAGCGGGGGGCTCGACAATGAGCAGTTCTTC.

This sequence joins TRBV7-2 and TRBJ2-3; 8 nucleotides line up with TRBD2. This CDR3 has 15 amino acids. Germline CDR1 reads SGHTA; CDR2 reads FQGNSA. J lost 2 bases, V lost 8 bases, and 9 bases had no gene match. The CDR3: CASGSGGPYTDTQYF. The CDR3 DNA reads as TGTGCCAGCGGGAGCGGGGGACCCTACACAGATACGCAGTATTTT.

V gene TRBV6-5 combines with J gene TRBJ1-3; D perhaps matches TRBD1 (6 bases). This CDR3 is built from 16 residues. V was clipped by 0 bases and J by 0 bases, with 9 bases between them. The germline V gene has CDR1 MNHEY and CDR2 SVGAGI. The chain's CDR3 is CASSYSDSFSGNTIYF. The CDR3 nucleotides read TGTGCCAGCAGTTACTCGGACAGCTTCTCTGGAAACACCATATATTTT.

V usage is TRBV5-1 and J usage is TRBJ1-6; possibly TRBD1 for D (5 bases). V was trimmed by 2 bases and J by 5 bases, leaving 8 bases between them. The CDR3 has 14 residues. The germline gives CDR1 SGHRS, CDR2 YFSETQ. The CDR3 DNA reads TGCGCCAGCAGCTTCCGGGGCGATAATTCACCCCTCCACTTT. Protein: CASSFRGDNSPLHF.

The J gene is TRBJ2-3, the V gene TRBV19; D gene uncertain. With 4 bases removed from V and 4 bases from J, the gap between germline ends came to 9 bases. Per the germline V gene, CDR1 is LNHDA and CDR2 is SQIVND (reference sequence). The length of the CDR3 is 13 residues. Written as DNA, the CDR3 is TGTGCCAGTAGTAGGTCCCTCGCAGATACGCAGTATTTT. Its protein is CASSRSLADTQYF.

The J gene is TRBJ2-1, the V gene TRBV6-5; a possible D gene is TRBD2 (6 bases). The germline V gene has CDR1 MNHEY and CDR2 SVGAGI. CDR3 size: 16 residues. Trimming took 0 bases from V and 5 from J, leaving 14 bases between them. CDR3: CASSYSPGAENNEQFF. Written as DNA, the CDR3 is TGTGCCAGCAGTTACTCTCCGGGAGCCGAGAACAATGAGCAGTTCTTC.

The CDR3 DNA follows: TGTGCCAGCAGCCGAGTAGGAGGGTCCGAGCAGTTCTTC. Protein product: CASSRVGGSEQFF. The chain employs TRBV11-3 and TRBJ2-1, with D possibly being TRBD2 (6 bases). The ends were cut back, 5 bases at V and 10 bases at J, with 15 bases in the middle. The CDR3 runs to 13 residues. The V gene's germline CDR1 is SGHNT and CDR2 YENEEA.

The J gene is TRBJ2-5, the V gene TRBV6-5, with D possibly being TRBD2 (6 bases). The V end was cut by 2 bases, the J end by 5 bases, with 12 bases between. The CDR3 is made up of 14 amino acids. The germline CDR1 and CDR2 sequences are MNHEY and SVGAGI. This CDR3 reads CASSYEGGGETQYF. DNA for the CDR3: TGTGCCAGCAGTTACGAGGGAGGAGGCGAGACCCAGTACTTC.

By proportion, this clone is medium-sized. The chain uses TRBV15 and TRBJ1-5, with D maybe TRBD1 (5 bases). The CDR3 has 15 amino acids. Looked up from germline, CDR1 is LNHNV and CDR2 is YYDKDF (reference sequence). Trimming stripped 9 bases from V and 7 bases from J, with 22 bases between. CDR3 sequence reads: CATQPTGGFSQPQHF. CDR3 in DNA: TGTGCCACACAACCGACCGGGGGATTTTCACAGCCCCAGCATTTT. Using reference TRBV15 and TRBJ1-5 for the parts outside the CDR3, the full variable domain is DAMVIQNPRYQVTQFGKPVTLSCSQTLNHNVMYWYQQKSSQAPKLLFHYYDKDFNNEADTPDNFQSRRPNTSFCFLDIRSPGLGDTAMYLCATQPTGGFSQPQHFGDGTRLSIL.

V usage is TRBV6-5 and J usage is TRBJ1-1, with D possibly TRBD1 on 5 matching bases. Germline V gene sequence: CDR1 MNHEY, CDR2 SVGAGI. This CDR3 is built from 14 residues. The V end was cut by 6 bases, the J end by 5 bases, with 16 bases between. CDR3 coding DNA: TGTGCCAGCAGACGCCTCGTGGGGCGGACTGAAGCTTTCTTT. Residues: CASRRLVGRTEAFF.